Listed here are 17 T cell receptor beta chains from one sample, sequenced in a study of response to subunit inactivated influenza vaccine. TCRdb used MiXCR to reprocess the RT-PCR reads, holding one entry per CDR3 protein. The table includes 450,000 to 550,000 distinct CDR3 sequences, 25% detected once. Sequencing used CD4+ T cells sorted from PBMCs, obtained 5 days after vaccination. The source of these receptors is a middle-aged man who received an inactivated influenza vaccine.

The chain employs TRBV7-9 and TRBJ2-1; perhaps TRBD2 as D (6 bases). Deletions cut 1 base from V and 9 bases from J, with 13 bases between. The V gene's germline CDR1 is SEHNR and CDR2 FQNEAQ (reference sequence). The CDR3 runs 14 residues. CDR3 DNA sequence: TGTGCCAGCAGCTTAGATCTTTGGGGAGGTGAGCAGTTCTTC. As protein: CASSLDLWGGEQFF.

This clonotype was found a few times. V gene TRBV5-1 combines with J gene TRBJ2-7; 8 bases agree with TRBD1. This CDR3 comprises 14 residues. V lost 2 bases and J lost 2; bases outside the gene matches: 3. In germline, CDR1 is SGHRS, CDR2 YFSETQ. This chain's CDR3 is CASSFGQGPYEQYF. In DNA form, the CDR3 reads TGCGCCAGCAGCTTTGGACAGGGACCCTACGAGCAGTACTTC.

This chain uses TRBV7-7 with TRBJ2-3; D is perhaps TRBD1 (5 bases). V was shortened by 1 base and J by 5 bases, with 7 bases between the two germline ends. CDR1 and CDR2 from the germline V gene are SSHAT and FNYEAQ (reference sequence). The CDR3 covers 13 residues. This CDR3 reads CASSLDRIDTQYF. The DNA of the CDR3 is TGTGCCAGCAGCTTAGACAGGATAGATACGCAGTATTTT.

This clonotype was detected a few times. Given a much more abundant clone one base away, this may be a read error. This sequence joins TRBV20-1 and TRBJ2-1; D is undetermined. Germline CDR1 and CDR2: DFQATT and SNEGSKA (reference sequence). The V end was cut by 3 bases, the J end by 5 bases, with 2 bases between. The CDR3 has 10 amino acids. CDR3 in amino acids: CSASDNEQFF. The CDR3 bases are TGCAGTGCTAGCGACAATGAGCAGTTCTTC.

In its sample, this clonotype was seen many times. The J gene is TRBJ2-3, the V gene TRBV29-1; 9 bases fit TRBD1. This CDR3 region has 16 residues. The germline V gene encodes CDR1 SQVTM and CDR2 ANQGSEA. J gave up 3 bases and V 4 bases, and 11 bases lay outside the gene matches. CDR3 nucleotides: TGCAGCGTTGGTCCGTCTCCGGGACAGGGAACAGATACGCAGTATTTT. Its protein is CSVGPSPGQGTDTQYF.

This clonotype was observed a handful of times. This chain connects TRBV20-1 to TRBJ2-1; D perhaps matches TRBD2 (5 bases). The CDR3 runs 14 residues. Per germline, CDR1 DFQATT and CDR2 SNEGSKA (reference sequence). V was pared by 4 bases and J by 3 bases, with 13 bases between. The CDR3 nucleotides read TGCAGTGCTAAAGACCTAGAGGGCTACAATGAGCAGTTCTTC. Protein: CSAKDLEGYNEQFF.

This clonotype occurred many times. This rearrangement joins TRBV19 to TRBJ2-6; D is unclear. Trimming removed 6 bases at V and 0 bases at J, with 6 bases between. CDR3 length: 14 residues. The germline gives CDR1 LNHDA, CDR2 SQIVND (reference sequence). CDR3 protein: CASSFRSGANVLTF. The DNA of the CDR3 is TGTGCCAGTAGCTTCCGCTCTGGGGCCAACGTCCTGACTTTC.

This chain joins TRBV7-2 and TRBJ1-2; D is undetermined. The ends were cut back, 1 base at V and 4 bases at J, with 16 bases in the middle. The CDR3 has 16 amino acids. Germline assignment: CDR1 SGHTA and CDR2 FQGNSA. The CDR3 is CASSLVVLQISYGYTF. CDR3 nucleotides: TGTGCCAGCAGCTTAGTGGTTTTGCAGATTAGCTATGGCTACACCTTC.

The J gene is TRBJ2-7, the V gene TRBV10-3; D uncertain. Germline CDR1 and CDR2: ENHRY and SYGVKD. The V gene lost 3 bases and the J gene lost 6 bases, with 15 bases spanning the gap. The CDR3 spans 14 residues. The CDR3 loop is CAISEGSPPSEQYF. As DNA, the CDR3 is TGTGCCATCAGTGAAGGCAGCCCGCCCTCCGAGCAGTACTTC.

The gene calls are TRBV5-1 and TRBJ2-5; TRBD2 aligns across 7 bases. The length of the CDR3 is 13 residues. Losses at the gene ends were 4 bases for V and 9 bases for J; bases not matched to a gene: 9. The germline V gene has CDR1 SGHRS and CDR2 YFSETQ. This CDR3 reads CASSAGSGGAQYF. The CDR3 DNA is TGCGCCAGCAGCGCGGGGTCTGGGGGGGCCCAGTACTTC.

V and J are TRBV14 and TRBJ2-7, with D uncertain. The V end was cut by 1 base, the J end by 6 bases, with 10 bases between. The CDR3 is 13 amino acids. The germline gives CDR1 SGHDN, CDR2 FVKESK. As DNA, the CDR3 is TGTGCCAGCAGCCAAGGGCCCCTTGGCGAGCAGTACTTC. Its translation is CASSQGPLGEQYF.

The chain uses TRBV6-2 or TRBV6-3 and TRBJ2-1, with 8 bases that match TRBD1. CDR3 length: 12 residues. Looked up from germline, CDR1 is MNHEY and CDR2 is SVGEGT. The junction had 8 bases not matched to a gene; V was cut back by 5 bases and J by 14 bases. CDR3 coding DNA: TGTGCCAGCAGTGTGGACAGGGAGATTGAGTTCTTC. This encodes CASSVDREIEFF.

In this sample, this clonotype turned up a few times. The chain carries TRBV10-3 and TRBJ1-5, with 10 bases lining up with TRBD1. J was trimmed by 4 bases and V by 6 bases; bases with no gene match: 6. The CDR3 consists of 15 residues. The germline gives CDR1 ENHRY, CDR2 SYGVKD. The DNA for the CDR3 is TGTGCCATCAGCGAAGAGGACAGGGGGAATCAGCCCCAGCATTTT. This encodes CAISEEDRGNQPQHF.

This clonotype occurred many times. The junction does not match germline at one end; this may be a read error. CDR3 DNA sequence: TGTGCCAGCAGTTTAAACAGGAACACTGAAGCTTTCTTT. Translation: CASSLNRNTEAFF. The chain carries TRBV5-1 and TRBJ1-1; D gene unclear. This CDR3 contains 13 residues. Germline V lookup: CDR1 SGHRS, CDR2 YFSETQ. The full variable domain, completed using reference TRBV5-1 and TRBJ1-1, is KAGVTQTPRYLIKTRGQQVTLSCSPISGHRSVSWYQQTPGQGLQFLFEYFSETQRNKGNFPGRFSGRQFSNSRSEMNVSTLELGDSALYLCASSLNRNTEAFFGQGTRLTVV.

Ten or more counts support this clonotype. This chain uses TRBV5-1 with TRBJ1-1, with 10 bases that match TRBD1. This CDR3 has 15 residues. Germline CDR1 reads SGHRS; CDR2 reads YFSETQ. With V trimmed by 4 bases and J by 3 bases, 6 bases remained unmatched. The CDR3 here is CASSASGTGDTEAFF. In DNA form, the CDR3 reads TGCGCCAGCAGCGCCTCCGGGACAGGGGACACTGAAGCTTTCTTT.

V is TRBV30 and J is TRBJ2-3, with no clear D. The CDR3 runs to 13 residues. V dropped 2 bases and J dropped 6 bases, with 12 bases sitting between them. Germline V gene lookup returns CDR1 GTSNPN and CDR2 SVGIG (reference sequence). This CDR3 reads CAWSPGLGDTQYF. The CDR3 DNA follows: TGTGCCTGGAGTCCCGGGTTAGGGGATACGCAGTATTTT.

As DNA, the CDR3 is TGTGCCAGCAGTTTAAAATTGGCCCGGCAGGGGCGAGTTGGCTACACCTTC. It codes for CASSLKLARQGRVGYTF. The chain uses TRBV12-3 or TRBV12-4 and TRBJ1-2, with a weak D call TRBD1 (6 bases). This CDR3 comprises 17 residues. Between the trimmed V and J ends, which lost 2 bases and 7 bases, there was a span of 23 bases.